The entry below describes one TCR beta chain. Its binding antigen is unknown. The data originate from a study of cytomegalovirus exposure and HLA in healthy donors (dated by TCRdb to about 2017). In the study overall: An earlier analysis of about 530 of the donors reported approximately 300 Gb of sequence data and some 110 million unique TCR beta sequences obtained from 150 million to 200 million T cells. About 320 gigabases of sequencing data and approximately 85 million unique TCR sequences were included in an early release covering about 600 HLA-typed donors. Among the approximately 400 genotyped donors, around 81% belonged to the genetic ancestry cluster associated with self-reported Caucasian donors. The study aimed to test whether signatures of past pathogen exposure could be identified by cataloging public T cell receptors. The study profiled the T cell repertoires of under 700 subjects by immunosequencing and related them to cytomegalovirus serostatus. Besides the first cohort of under 700 subjects, a separate validation cohort made up of 95 to 150 different subjects was used. The study combined high-throughput TCR immunosequencing, statistical association of individual TCRs with disease status, and machine learning to predict cytomegalovirus infection status. In a later analysis, previously published TCR beta repertoires from more than 500 donors were re-analyzed and high-resolution HLA genotyping was added so that TCR occurrence patterns could be studied. Rather than using new phenotypic data, the later analysis identified candidate immune exposures from TCR beta sequences and from how often those sequences occurred across donors. An earlier analysis of 587 of the donors applied high-throughput TCR beta sequencing to assess whether each TCR beta V gene segment acted as functional or pseudogenic. Donor age, sex, ethnicity and CMV serostatus were compiled together with the repertoire data. A later genetic analysis took genome-wide SNP genotypes for about three fifths of the 666 donors and used that subset as a discovery cohort. All discovery cohort repertoires had been generated using a single sequencing platform. HLA typing included class I and class II loci at four-digit resolution. The number of donors typed differed by locus, with about 629-630 for A, B, C, DRB1 and DQB1, roughly 550 for DQA1, under 610 for DPA1, and around 450 for DPB1. Four to six DR-DQ haplotypes were handled as single units for association and clustering, since linkage in the cohort was strong. Among 398 genotyped donors of the cohort, an average of about 220,000 unique TCR beta nucleotide sequences was sequenced per donor, of which about 19% were non-productive.

Library preparation used the immunoSEQ multiplex PCR assay. The multiplex PCR relied on a mix of 60 forward primers for TCR Vbeta segments and 13 reverse primers for TCR Jbeta segments. Amplification of the CDR3 region of rearranged TCR beta genes was performed with a multiplex PCR assay on genomic DNA. The Illumina HiSeq System was used to sequence the amplified TCR beta libraries as 87-base-pair reads. The authors' analysis ran thus. A later analysis counted tens of millions of unique TCR beta chains across the 550 to 700 repertoires, and 10 million to 12 million of these chains were shared by at least two donors. Raw reads were error-corrected and collapsed into unique sequences by a nearest-neighbor algorithm in which closely related sequences were merged to remove PCR and sequencing errors. V, D and J gene segments were assigned by aligning CDR3 sequences to IMGT reference sequences. For a sequence to be retained, a match of at least six nucleotides to both a V gene segment and a J gene segment was required. A rearrangement was called productive if the CDR3 had no stop codons and remained in frame with V and J, and every other rearrangement was called non-productive. CDR3 was defined by IMGT convention, running from the second conserved V-encoded cysteine to the conserved J-encoded phenylalanine. Sequences without an unambiguous match to a single V gene segment were excluded from the earlier analysis of approximately 600 of the donors. In an earlier analysis of some 590 of the donors, V segments were called functional above 56.7% productive rearrangements and were called segregating when the between-donor standard deviation exceeded 5%. A statistical classification framework was developed to diagnose cytomegalovirus status using the catalog of TCR beta chain sequences. V and J gene assignment, in a later analysis, came from comparing TCR nucleotide sequences with IMGT/GENE-DB human TR gene sequences. A later analysis assigned CDR3 sequences and most-parsimonious VDJ recombination scenarios with the TCRdist pipeline. In a later analysis, each TCR beta chain was defined by its CDR3 amino acid sequence together with its V-gene family, and reads lacking a unique V-gene family were excluded. A later analysis removed several hundred highly shared, low-generation-probability nucleotide sequences to deal with suspected cross-contamination and a sequencing artifact. In a later analysis, a clonal expansion index was calculated for each public chain from normalized within-repertoire ranks of inferred template counts. A later analysis computed generation probabilities with a VDJ recombination model fitted to out-of-frame rearrangements, and checked the results against IGoR. In a later analysis, TCR-TCR, TCR-HLA and TCR-CMV co-occurrence was scored with hypergeometric tests, and a repertoire-size bias correction was applied to TCR pairs. A later analysis estimated false discovery rates by permuting HLA or CMV assignments 20 times. A later analysis grouped co-occurring TCRs with DBSCAN, adding TCRdist sequence similarity when clustering within HLA-allele-positive subsets. Repertoires with fewer than 30,000 or more than 120,000 public chains, plus five repertoires with anomalous nucleotide sharing, were excluded from co-occurrence clustering. TCRdb mirrors the immuneACCESS table, restricted to in-frame sequences. Some clones are absent from its copies; in checked studies, under half trace to an unresolved V gene, and the reason for the others is unknown. The V and J calls and clone size come from that table; D and trimming were worked out from the DNA. The sample table on file contains roughly 190,000 clones. Of the sample, about 0.79% falls within the top ten clones.

The investigation overall reported the following: A later analysis reported that several top co-occurrence clusters appeared linked to parvovirus B19, influenza, CMV and Epstein-Barr virus. A few of the identified cytomegalovirus-associated TCR beta chains were confirmed in vitro to be specific for cytomegalovirus antigens. CMV serostatus was the only immune exposure information available for the cohort. Because some donors lacked HLA typing at each locus, the association tests relied only on the typed subset. A total of about 150 TCR beta chains were listed by the study as associated with cytomegalovirus. V-gene and J-gene trimming of TCR beta chains was associated with a missense DCLRE1C variant in a later genetic analysis, and the association was replicated in an independent cohort. Correlated functional status among segregating V segments might reflect linkage disequilibrium, but an unknown experimental factor could not be ruled out. The earlier analysis of 450 to 700 of the donors excluded around 17 rarely observed V segments, including chromosome 9 orphons, because counts were too low. In a later genetic analysis, fewer N-insertions in productive TCRs were reported among donors in an Asian-associated ancestry cluster than the approximately 630-donor mean. Roughly uniform sequencing depth across donors was assumed in presence/absence analyses, although this assumption may not hold. Specific HLA alleles were associated with about 17,000 TCR beta sequences at a false discovery rate of 0.05 in a later analysis. Assigning TCR associations to individual alleles was difficult when HLA alleles, especially DR and DQ, strongly co-occurred. Across donors, most TCR sequences were observed very rarely, whereas some public TCRs were present in many individuals. The sequencing pipeline was judged likely to have produced a cluster of highly shared sequence variants as a technical artifact. The classifier was reported to diagnose cytomegalovirus status with high specificity and sensitivity in both the original cohort and the validation cohort. A later analysis found that most CMV-associated TCR beta chains appeared HLA-restricted, with HLA associations seemingly driven largely by CMV exposure. The authors suggested that the approach could potentially be extended to other disease states and immunological phenotypes. In a later analysis, TCR association rates were found to vary across HLA loci, with the most associated TCRs seen for DRB1 alleles and the fewest for HLA-C alleles. The cohort was sequenced for TCR beta chains only, and without alpha or paired-chain data the features that could be detected were limited. In a later analysis, HLA-associated TCR beta chains showed more clonal expansion and lower generation probabilities than non-associated chains that were equally common. A further reported finding was that TCR beta sequences accurately predicted the HLA-A and HLA-B alleles for most subjects in the first cohort. In an earlier analysis of over 550 of the donors, most TCR beta V segments were observed in productive rearrangements about 87% or about 30% of the time, broadly matching IMGT annotations.

The cohort comprised 710 or so healthy bone marrow donors. At the time of sampling, all cohort members were nominally healthy, though unrecorded immune exposures were likely present. The donor was CMV seropositive and belonged to the group of a few hundred seropositive cohort members. Each donor provided a peripheral blood sample, and peripheral blood mononuclear cells were used for TCR beta sequencing. Genomic DNA was extracted from the blood cell samples with the Qiagen DNeasy Blood Extraction Kit. This sequence originates from a woman aged 18-29 years in good health and CMV-seropositive. Sequencing used PBMCs.

The CDR3 amino acid sequence is: CASSPYSYNEQFF. The DNA sequence follows: TGTGCCAGCAGCCCATACTCATACAATGAGCAGTTCTTC. The V gene is TRBV9 and the J gene is TRBJ2-1, with the D gene not clear enough to name. There are 13 amino acids in the CDR3, from cysteine to phenylalanine inclusive. The entry retains the CDR3 DNA only, 39 bases that are in frame from base 1. V is reduced by 4 bases and J by 4 bases, leaving a spacing of 9 bases between them. The germline V gene yields SGDLS for CDR1 and YYNGEE for CDR2.